This T cell receptor beta chain was identified in a study of cytomegalovirus exposure and HLA in healthy donors (dated by TCRdb to the late 2010s). Some background on the complete study: An earlier analysis of several hundred of the donors reported about 280 Gb of sequence data and around 100 million unique TCR beta sequences obtained from approximately 180 million T cells. Roughly 300 gigabases of sequencing data and tens of millions of unique TCR sequences were included in an early release covering over 600 HLA-typed donors. Of the approximately 400 genotyped donors, approximately 80% were placed in the genetic ancestry cluster associated with self-reported Caucasian donors. The aim of the study was to test whether cataloging public T cell receptors could identify signatures of past pathogen exposure. Using immunosequencing, the study profiled T cell repertoires from around 680 subjects and related those repertoires to cytomegalovirus serostatus. A separate validation cohort of about 110 different subjects was used in addition to the approximately 700-subject first cohort. The study combined high-throughput TCR immunosequencing, statistical association of individual TCRs with disease status, and machine learning to predict cytomegalovirus infection status. A later analysis re-analyzed previously published TCR beta repertoires from 666 donors and added high-resolution HLA genotyping to study TCR occurrence patterns. Rather than using new phenotypic data, the later analysis identified candidate immune exposures from TCR beta sequences and from how often those sequences occurred across donors. An earlier analysis of a few hundred of the donors applied high-throughput TCR beta sequencing to assess whether each TCR beta V gene segment acted as functional or pseudogenic. Donor age, sex, ethnicity and CMV serostatus were compiled alongside the repertoire data. A later genetic analysis took genome-wide SNP genotypes for 398 of the 666 donors and used that subset as a discovery cohort. All discovery cohort repertoires had been generated using a single sequencing platform. Class I and class II HLA loci were covered by the typing at four-digit resolution. Typing coverage differed by locus: A, B, C, DRB1 and DQB1 were typed in roughly 629-640 donors, DQA1 in about 550, DPA1 in 600 to 610, and DPB1 in 400 to 480. Four or five DR-DQ haplotypes were handled as single units for association and clustering, since linkage in the cohort was strong. Among several hundred genotyped donors of the cohort, an average of approximately 200,000 unique TCR beta nucleotide sequences was sequenced per donor, of which about 18% were non-productive. Broad study findings and their caveats: A later analysis found that TCR association rates varied across HLA loci, with DRB1 alleles showing the most associated TCRs and HLA-C alleles the fewest. Strong co-occurrence of HLA alleles, especially DR and DQ, made assigning TCR associations to individual alleles difficult. The presence/absence analyses assumed that sequencing depth was roughly uniform across donors, and that assumption may not be true. Across donors, most TCR sequences were observed very rarely, whereas some public TCRs were present in many individuals. The only immune exposure information available for the cohort was CMV serostatus. In a later genetic analysis, fewer N-insertions in productive TCRs were reported among donors in an Asian-associated ancestry cluster than the approximately 630-donor mean. Three of the identified cytomegalovirus-associated TCR beta chains were confirmed in vitro to be specific for cytomegalovirus antigens. This cohort had only TCR beta chains sequenced, and the lack of alpha or paired-chain data limited which features could be detected. Several of the top co-occurrence clusters appeared to be linked to parvovirus B19, influenza, CMV and Epstein-Barr virus, according to a later analysis. Seventeen rarely observed V segments, including chromosome 9 orphons, were excluded from the earlier analysis of several hundred of the donors because counts were too low. Correlated functional status among segregating V segments might be attributable to linkage disequilibrium, but an unknown experimental factor could not be ruled out. The study listed 150 to 200 TCR beta chains as associated with cytomegalovirus. Most CMV-associated TCR beta chains appeared to be HLA-restricted in a later analysis, and the HLA associations seemed to be driven largely by CMV exposure. A further reported finding was that TCR beta sequences accurately predicted the HLA-A and HLA-B alleles for most subjects in the first cohort. According to the authors, the approach could potentially be generalized to other disease states and immunological phenotypes. In a later analysis, HLA-associated TCR beta chains were found to be more clonally expanded and to have lower generation probabilities than equally common non-associated chains. Cytomegalovirus status was reported to be diagnosed by the classifier with high specificity and sensitivity in both the original and validation cohorts. In an earlier analysis of around 500 of the donors, most TCR beta V segments appeared in productive rearrangements about 90% or about 30% of the time, broadly matching IMGT annotations. A group of highly shared sequence variants was considered likely to be a technical artifact of the sequencing pipeline. In a later analysis, 16,951 TCR beta sequences were associated with specific HLA alleles at a false discovery rate of 0.05. Because some donors lacked HLA typing at each locus, the association tests relied only on the typed subset. In a later genetic analysis, a missense DCLRE1C variant was associated with V-gene and J-gene trimming of TCR beta chains, and the association was replicated in an independent cohort. The 87-base-pair reads could not distinguish some IMGT-functional V segments, including TRBV6-2 and TRBV6-3, so those segments were excluded.

The cohort comprised 666 healthy bone marrow donors. At the time of sampling, all cohort members were nominally healthy, though unrecorded immune exposures were likely present. The donor was CMV seronegative and belonged to the group of 352 seronegative cohort members. A peripheral blood sample was provided by each donor, and peripheral blood mononuclear cells were used for TCR beta sequencing. The Qiagen DNeasy Blood Extraction Kit was used to extract genomic DNA from the blood cell samples. To prepare the library, the immunoSEQ multiplex PCR assay was applied. For the multiplex PCR, a mixture combining 60 forward primers for TCR Vbeta segments and 13 reverse primers for TCR Jbeta segments was used. A multiplex PCR assay on genomic DNA amplified the CDR3 region of rearranged TCR beta genes. The amplified TCR beta libraries were sequenced on the Illumina HiSeq System as 87-base-pair reads. As for the original processing: A later analysis counted about 80 million unique TCR beta chains across the approximately 700 repertoires, and around 9.9 million of these chains were shared by at least two donors. Raw reads were error-corrected and collapsed into unique sequences by a nearest-neighbor algorithm in which closely related sequences were merged to remove PCR and sequencing errors. CDR3 sequences were aligned to IMGT reference sequences to assign V, D and J gene segments. For a sequence to be retained, at least a six-nucleotide match to both a V gene segment and a J gene segment was required. A rearrangement counted as productive if the CDR3 had no stop codons and remained in frame with V and J, and every other rearrangement counted as non-productive. CDR3 was defined according to IMGT convention as the region running from the second conserved V-encoded cysteine to the conserved J-encoded phenylalanine. The earlier analysis of 587 of the donors excluded sequences that lacked an unambiguous match to a single V gene segment. An earlier analysis of fewer than 750 of the donors called V segments functional above 56.7% productive rearrangements and segregating when the between-donor standard deviation exceeded 5%. To diagnose cytomegalovirus status from the catalog of TCR beta chain sequences, a statistical classification framework was built. In a later analysis, TCR nucleotide sequences were compared against IMGT/GENE-DB human TR gene sequences so that V and J genes could be assigned. In a later analysis, CDR3 sequences and most-parsimonious VDJ recombination scenarios were assigned using the TCRdist pipeline. In a later analysis, each TCR beta chain was defined by its CDR3 amino acid sequence together with its V-gene family, and reads without a unique V-gene family were excluded. In a later analysis, several hundred highly shared, low-generation-probability nucleotide sequences were removed to address suspected cross-contamination and a sequencing artifact. For each public chain, a later analysis derived a clonal expansion index from normalized ranks of inferred template counts within each repertoire. In a later analysis, generation probabilities were computed using a VDJ recombination model fitted to out-of-frame rearrangements, and the results were checked against IGoR. In a later analysis, hypergeometric tests were used to score TCR-TCR, TCR-HLA and TCR-CMV co-occurrence, with a repertoire-size bias correction applied to TCR pairs. False discovery rates were estimated in a later analysis by permuting HLA or CMV assignments 20 times. In a later analysis, co-occurring TCRs were grouped using DBSCAN, with TCRdist sequence similarity added in when clustering inside HLA-allele-positive subsets. Co-occurrence clustering excluded repertoires with fewer than 30,000 or more than 120,000 public chains, plus five with anomalous nucleotide sharing. TCRdb limited this immuneACCESS table to in-frame rearrangements with V and J called. A share of clones is missing; checked studies link under half to unresolved V genes, and the rest is unexplained. V and J calls and clone size are as listed in that table; D and trimming were resolved from the DNA. This sample gives 35,000 to 40,000 clones in total; roughly 90% of them show up just once. The leading ten clones occupy 2% to 3% of the sample.

This clone turned up a few times. No antigen is known for it. No per-base quality is available; no much larger clone lies one base away. V and J are trimmed by 3 bases and 5 bases, and the gene matches miss 5 bases of the junction. CDR1 KGHSH and CDR2 LQKENI are derived from the germline V gene. The CDR3 spans 14 residues, from the cysteine through the phenylalanine. Left in the record is the CDR3 DNA by itself, 42 bases read in frame from the first base. The chain was built from TRBV18 and TRBJ2-5, with TRBD1 identical over 8 junction bases. Sample: PBMCs. This sequence was found in a woman between 18 and 29 years old in good health and CMV-seronegative. In nucleotide form, the sequence is TGTGCCAGCTCACCTCAGGGGGCGAAGGAGACCCAGTACTTC. This is translated as CASSPQGAKETQYF.